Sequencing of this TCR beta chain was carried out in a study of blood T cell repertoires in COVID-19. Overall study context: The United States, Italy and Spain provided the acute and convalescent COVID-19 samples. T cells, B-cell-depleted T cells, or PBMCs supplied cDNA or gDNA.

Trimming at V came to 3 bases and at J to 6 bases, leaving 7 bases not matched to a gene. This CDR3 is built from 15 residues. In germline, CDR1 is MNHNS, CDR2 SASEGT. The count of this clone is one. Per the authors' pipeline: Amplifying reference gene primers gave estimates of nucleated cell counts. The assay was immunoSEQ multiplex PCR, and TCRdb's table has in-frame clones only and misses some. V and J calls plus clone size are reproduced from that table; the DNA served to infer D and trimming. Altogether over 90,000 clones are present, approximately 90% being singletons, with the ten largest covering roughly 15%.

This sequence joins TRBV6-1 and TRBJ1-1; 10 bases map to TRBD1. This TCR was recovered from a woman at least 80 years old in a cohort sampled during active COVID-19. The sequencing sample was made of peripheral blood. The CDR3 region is CASSDPGQGTAEAFF. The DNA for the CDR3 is TGTGCCAGCAGTGACCCGGGACAGGGGACGGCTGAAGCTTTCTTT.